This entry features one T cell receptor beta chain sequence. The CDR3 has 19 residues. Repertoires were generated with immunoSEQ multiplex PCR, while TCRdb's copy carries only in-frame clones and drops some. The data contain roughly 270,000 clones, around 80% of them singletons. This sample was included in a study of blood T cell repertoires in COVID-19. The wider study: PBMCs, B-cell-depleted T cells, or T cells were the source of the cDNA or gDNA that made up the material.

The clonotype comes from a man aged 35 to 55 who had been exposed to COVID-19. Input material: PBMCs or T cells enriched from blood (not recorded which). The chain couples TRBV21-1 to TRBJ2-1; the table gives TRBD2 as D, unverified against the DNA. TRBV21-1 is labeled a pseudogene. The CDR3 is CASSKELAGEGRLYNEQFF. In DNA, the CDR3 is TGTGCCAGCAGCAAAGAGCTAGCGGGAGAAGGCAGGCTCTACAATGAGCAGTTCTTC.